The TCR beta chain described here comes from a study of shared clonotypes between healthy human individuals. V shed 5 bases and J 1 base; nucleotides not matched to a gene: 11. This CDR3 has 17 residues. Germline CDR1 reads LNHDA; CDR2 reads SQIVND (reference sequence). The protocol was immunoSEQ multiplex PCR, while the TCRdb copy is restricted to in-frame clones and leaves out a portion. The sample has some 1,600,000 clones, around 98% seen once. This clone was detected only once. The rearrangement uses TRBV19 and TRBJ2-5, with 9 bases that match TRBD2. The sequence came from a young man in good health. Sequences were obtained from naive CD4+ T cells sorted from blood. As to subset: CD45RA+ positively selected. CDR3 protein: CASSPVSGSRSQETQYF. The CDR3 DNA is TGTGCCAGTAGTCCTGTTAGCGGGAGTAGGTCCCAAGAGACCCAGTACTTC.